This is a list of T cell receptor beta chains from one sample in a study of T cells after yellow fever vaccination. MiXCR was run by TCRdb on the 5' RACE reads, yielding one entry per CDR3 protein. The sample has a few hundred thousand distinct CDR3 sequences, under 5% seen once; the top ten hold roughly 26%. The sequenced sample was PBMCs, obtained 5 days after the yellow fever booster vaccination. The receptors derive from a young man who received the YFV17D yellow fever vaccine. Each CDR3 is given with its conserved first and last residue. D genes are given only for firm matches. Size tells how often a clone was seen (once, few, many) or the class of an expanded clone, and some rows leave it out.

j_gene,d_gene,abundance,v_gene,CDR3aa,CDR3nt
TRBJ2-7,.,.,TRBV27,CASSFGGGFEQYF,TGTGCCAGCAGTTTTGGGGGAGGCTTCGAGCAGTACTTC
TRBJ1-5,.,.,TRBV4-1,CASSQDAMGNQPQHF,TGCGCCAGCAGCCAAGATGCGATGGGGAATCAGCCCCAGCATTTT
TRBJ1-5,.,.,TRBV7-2,CASSQDRNSNQPQHF,TGTGCCAGCAGCCAGGACAGAAATAGCAATCAGCCCCAGCATTTT
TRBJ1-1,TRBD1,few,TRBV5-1,CASSTGTGRLAEAFF,TGCGCCAGCAGCACCGGGACAGGGCGGTTGGCAGAAGCTTTCTTT
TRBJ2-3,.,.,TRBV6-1,CASSEVGIWTDTQYF,TGTGCCAGCAGTGAAGTCGGGATCTGGACAGATACGCAGTATTTT
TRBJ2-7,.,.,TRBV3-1,CASSQGGFDEQYF,TGTGCCAGCAGTCAGGGGGGGTTCGACGAGCAGTACTTC
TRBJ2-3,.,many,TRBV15,CATSRAGAGTDTQYF,TGTGCCACCAGCAGGGCAGGGGCCGGCACAGATACGCAGTATTTT
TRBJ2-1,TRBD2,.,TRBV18,CASSPPRAGGNEQFF,TGTGCCAGCTCACCACCTCGGGCGGGGGGCAATGAGCAGTTCTTC
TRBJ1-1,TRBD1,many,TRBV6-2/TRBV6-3,CASSYSGTGSAEAFF,TGTGCCAGCAGTTACTCCGGGACAGGGTCGGCTGAAGCTTTCTTT
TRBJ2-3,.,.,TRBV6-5,CASGKASTDTQYF,TGTGCCAGCGGTAAAGCTAGCACAGATACGCAGTATTTT
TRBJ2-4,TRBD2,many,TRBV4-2,CASSSAGGYKNIQYF,TGTGCCAGCAGCTCAGCGGGGGGTTACAAAAACATTCAGTACTTC
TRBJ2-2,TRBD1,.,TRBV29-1,CSVAEQGAGELFF,TGCAGCGTCGCTGAGCAGGGGGCGGGGGAGCTGTTTTTT
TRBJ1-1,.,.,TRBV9,CASSVIGHMNTEAFF,TGTGCCAGCAGCGTAATCGGACATATGAACACTGAAGCTTTCTTT
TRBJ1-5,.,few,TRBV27,CASSGSGAGNQPQHF,TGTGCCAGCAGTGGCAGCGGGGCGGGCAATCAGCCCCAGCATTTT
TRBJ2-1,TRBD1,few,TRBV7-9,CASSFTGAGNEQFF,TGTGCCAGCAGCTTTACAGGGGCGGGCAATGAGCAGTTCTTC
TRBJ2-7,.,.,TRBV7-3,CASSLMEGATYEQYF,TGTGCCAGCAGCTTAATGGAGGGGGCTACCTACGAGCAGTACTTC
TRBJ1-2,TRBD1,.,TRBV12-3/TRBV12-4,CASSPSGGGNGYTF,TGTGCCAGCAGTCCCTCAGGGGGTGGGAATGGCTACACCTTC
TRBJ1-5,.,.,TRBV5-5,CASSLVAYNQPQHF,TGTGCCAGCAGCTTGGTAGCATACAATCAGCCCCAGCATTTT
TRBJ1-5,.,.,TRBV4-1,CASTLRHDGPQPQHF,TGCGCCAGCACCCTTCGGCACGACGGGCCCCAGCCCCAGCATTTT
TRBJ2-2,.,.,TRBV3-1,CASSHMPGAVRELFF,TGTGCCAGCAGCCATATGCCAGGGGCGGTGAGGGAGCTGTTTTTT
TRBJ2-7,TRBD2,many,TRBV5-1,CASRWEGTFSYEQYF,TGCGCCAGCAGGTGGGAGGGAACGTTCTCCTACGAGCAGTACTTC
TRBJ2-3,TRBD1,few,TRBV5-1,CASRTGSGSLDTQYF,TGCGCCAGCAGGACAGGGTCCGGATCGTTGGATACGCAGTATTTT
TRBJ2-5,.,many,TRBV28,CASSQDARETQYF,TGTGCCAGCAGTCAGGACGCCCGAGAGACCCAGTACTTC
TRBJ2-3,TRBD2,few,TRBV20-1,CSASRRRLAGADTQYF,TGCAGTGCTAGTAGGCGCCGGTTAGCGGGAGCAGATACGCAGTATTTT
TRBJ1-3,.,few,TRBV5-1,CASSLGSTRSSGNTIYF,TGCGCCAGCAGCTTGGGCTCTACCAGGTCGTCCGGAAACACCATATATTTT
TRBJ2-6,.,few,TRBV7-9,CASSRRIAGANVLTF,TGTGCCAGCAGCCGTCGGATCGCTGGGGCCAACGTCCTGACTTTC
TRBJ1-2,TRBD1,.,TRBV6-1,CASSGQGRNGYTF,TGTGCCAGCAGTGGACAGGGTCGAAATGGCTACACCTTC
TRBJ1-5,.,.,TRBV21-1,CASSPKRPQHF,TGTGCCAGCAGCCCCAAACGGCCCCAGCATTTT
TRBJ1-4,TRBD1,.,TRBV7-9,CASSSGTAIPTNEKLFF,TGTGCCAGCAGCTCCGGGACAGCTATCCCAACTAATGAAAAACTGTTTTTT
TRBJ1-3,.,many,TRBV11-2,CASSFGGGNTIYF,TGTGCCAGCAGCTTCGGGGGGGGAAACACCATATATTTT
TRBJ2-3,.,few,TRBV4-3,CASSQEGGATDTQYF,TGCGCCAGCAGCCAAGAAGGGGGGGCCACAGATACGCAGTATTTT
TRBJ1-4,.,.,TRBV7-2,CASSLIFATNEKLFF,TGTGCCAGCAGCTTAATATTTGCAACTAATGAAAAACTGTTTTTT
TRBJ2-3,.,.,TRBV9,CASSVAGASTDTQYF,TGTGCCAGCAGCGTCGCGGGGGCCAGCACAGATACGCAGTATTTT
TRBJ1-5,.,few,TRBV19,CAGTGNSNQPQHF,TGTGCCGGAACAGGGAATAGCAATCAGCCCCAGCATTTT
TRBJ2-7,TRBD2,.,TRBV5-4,CASSLGTSGGIYEQYF,TGTGCCAGCAGCTTGGGGACTAGCGGGGGGATCTACGAGCAGTACTTC
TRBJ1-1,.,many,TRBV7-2,CASSYRTLRNTEAFF,TGTGCCAGCAGCTACCGGACACTTCGGAACACTGAAGCTTTCTTT
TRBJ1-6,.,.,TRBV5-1,CASSAGLGSSSPLHF,TGCGCCAGCAGCGCCGGGCTGGGATCGAGTTCACCCCTCCACTTT
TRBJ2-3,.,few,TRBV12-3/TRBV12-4,CAMGQGPTDTQYF,TGTGCGATGGGCCAGGGCCCCACAGATACGCAGTATTTT
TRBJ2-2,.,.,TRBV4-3,CASSQVSGQAELFF,TGCGCCAGCAGCCAAGTTAGTGGGCAGGCAGAGCTGTTTTTT
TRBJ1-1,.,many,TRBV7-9,CASSLGEGTEAFF,TGTGCCAGCAGCTTAGGGGAGGGCACTGAAGCTTTCTTT
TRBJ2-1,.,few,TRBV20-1,CSAQTLSSYNEQFF,TGCAGTGCTCAGACTTTAAGCTCCTACAATGAGCAGTTCTTC
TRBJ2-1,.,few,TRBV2,CASNAGPYNEQFF,TGTGCCAGCAACGCAGGTCCCTACAATGAGCAGTTCTTC
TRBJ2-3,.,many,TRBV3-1,CASSHRLGEEWLITDTQYF,TGTGCCAGCAGCCACCGACTGGGGGAGGAATGGCTGATCACAGATACGCAGTATTTT
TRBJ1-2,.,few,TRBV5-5,CASSPAGAGSALYGYTF,TGTGCCAGCAGCCCCGCCGGGGCGGGCTCCGCTTTATATGGCTACACCTTC
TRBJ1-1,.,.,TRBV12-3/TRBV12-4,CASTSGQVAFF,TGTGCCAGCACCTCGGGTCAGGTAGCTTTCTTT
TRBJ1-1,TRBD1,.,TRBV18,CASSTGQGARGSTEAFF,TGTGCCAGCTCAACGGGACAGGGGGCGCGGGGAAGCACTGAAGCTTTCTTT
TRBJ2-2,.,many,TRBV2,CASKESGGGELFF,TGTGCCAGCAAGGAATCTGGGGGCGGGGAGCTGTTTTTT
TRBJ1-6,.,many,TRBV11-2,CASSSSGLNSPLHF,TGTGCCAGCAGCTCCAGCGGGCTTAATTCACCCCTCCACTTT
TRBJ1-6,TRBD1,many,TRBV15,CATSRDFLDRPHSYNSPLHF,TGTGCCACCAGCAGAGATTTCCTGGACAGGCCGCACTCCTATAATTCACCCCTCCACTTT
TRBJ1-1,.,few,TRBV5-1,CASSVDVEGTEAFF,TGCGCCAGCAGCGTGGACGTCGAGGGCACTGAAGCTTTCTTT
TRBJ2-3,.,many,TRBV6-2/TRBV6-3,CASSRTTTTDTQYF,TGTGCCAGCAGCCGTACGACTACCACAGATACGCAGTATTTT
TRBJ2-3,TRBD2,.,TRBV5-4,CASSSGTSGAGSTDTQYF,TGTGCCAGCAGCTCCGGGACTAGCGGCGCCGGCTCCACAGATACGCAGTATTTT
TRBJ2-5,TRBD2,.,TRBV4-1,CASSRAGRGTQETQYF,TGCGCCAGCAGCCGGGCGGGGCGGGGGACCCAAGAGACCCAGTACTTC